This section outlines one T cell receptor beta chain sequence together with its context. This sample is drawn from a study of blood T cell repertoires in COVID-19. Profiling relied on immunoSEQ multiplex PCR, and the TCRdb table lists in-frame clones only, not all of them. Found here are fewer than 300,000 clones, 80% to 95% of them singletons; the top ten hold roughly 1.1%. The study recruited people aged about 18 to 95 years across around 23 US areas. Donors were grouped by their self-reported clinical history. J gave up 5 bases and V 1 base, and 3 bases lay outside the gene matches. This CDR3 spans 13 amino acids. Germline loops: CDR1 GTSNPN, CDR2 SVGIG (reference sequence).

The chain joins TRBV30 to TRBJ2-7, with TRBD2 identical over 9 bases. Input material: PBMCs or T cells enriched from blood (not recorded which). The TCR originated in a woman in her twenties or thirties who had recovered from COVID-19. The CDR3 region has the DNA TGTGCCTGGAGTGGTAGCGGGAGACACGAGCAGTACTTC. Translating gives CAWSGSGRHEQYF.